The T cell receptor (beta chain) described here comes from a study of blood T cell repertoires in COVID-19. Study summary: Recovered participants had two consecutive negative NP/OP PCR tests, healthcare professional clearance, or symptom resolution.

Authors' analysis steps: Reference gene primer amplification gave nucleated cell count estimates. Here immunoSEQ multiplex PCR was the method, and the copy in TCRdb shows in-frame clones only, minus some. The V and J calls and the clone size are those of that table, but D and trimming were determined from the DNA. The sample lists some 330,000 clones, 87% occurring once. The germline gives CDR1 SGHKS, CDR2 YYEKEE (reference sequence). There are 12 residues in the CDR3. V was shortened by 6 bases and J by 14 bases, with 18 bases between the two germline ends. The J gene is TRBJ2-1, the V gene TRBV5-5; D possibly corresponds to TRBD1 (6 bases). The sample consisted of PBMCs or T cells enriched from blood (not recorded which). The sequence was obtained from a middle-aged man in a cohort exposed to, infected with or recovered from COVID-19 (not recorded which). The CDR3 bases are TGTGCCAGCACCGAAATTAAGAACAGGGAGTTCTTC. Its protein is CASTEIKNREFF.